What follows are 29 T cell receptor beta chains derived from one specimen sequenced in a study of T cell responses to AZD1222 COVID-19 vaccine. Measured with immunoSEQ multiplex PCR; TCRdb has only the in-frame clones, and not every one. The sample lists roughly 83,000 clones, about 84% occurring once. The source material was peripheral blood, sampled on day 0 of AZD1222 vaccination. The receptors were gathered from an adult in good health.

The chain recombines TRBV4-3 with TRBJ2-1; D is unresolved. The length of the CDR3 is 13 residues. Germline-derived CDR1 and CDR2 are LGHNA and YSLEER. Trimming shortened V by 0 bases and J by 10 bases, and 10 bases separated the two germline ends. The CDR3 reads CASSQEDGREQFF. The CDR3 DNA follows: TGCGCCAGCAGCCAAGAGGATGGGCGGGAGCAGTTCTTC.

The chain joins TRBV3-1 (or the pseudogene TRBV3-2) to TRBJ1-2, with D unresolved. The CDR3 runs 13 residues. V was cut by 0 bases and J by 7 bases, with 9 bases left in between. The germline V gene encodes CDR1 LGHDT and CDR2 YNNKEL (reference sequence). CDR3 nucleotide sequence: TGTGCCAGCAGCCAAGATTTAGGGCTTGGCTACACCTTC. Translating gives CASSQDLGLGYTF.

The gene calls are TRBV5-8 and TRBJ1-1; TRBD1 aligns across 7 bases. This CDR3 is 15 amino acids long. The germline CDR1 and CDR2 sequences are SGHTS and YDEGEE. The trim removed 3 bases at V and 5 bases at J, leaving 10 bases unmatched. The CDR3 protein is CASSSVRGGRTEAFF. CDR3 bases: TGTGCCAGCAGCTCAGTCAGGGGGGGCCGGACTGAAGCTTTCTTT.

The chain uses TRBV24-1 and TRBJ2-1; tentatively, D is TRBD2 (6 bases). V was trimmed by 8 bases and J by 8 bases, leaving 15 bases between them. The germline V gene encodes CDR1 KGHDR and CDR2 SFDVKD. This CDR3 is 13 amino acids long. CDR3 DNA: TGTGCCACCACCGACGACCAGCGGGATGAGCAGTTCTTC. The encoded protein is CATTDDQRDEQFF.

In DNA form, the CDR3 reads TGCGCCAGCAGTGCCGGGACTAGCGCCCCATACGAGCAGTACTTC. Its translation is CASSAGTSAPYEQYF. The chain carries TRBV10-1 and TRBJ2-7; 10 bases fit TRBD2. The junction had 7 bases not matched to a gene; V was cut back by 4 bases and J by 4 bases. Germline V CDR1 and CDR2: WNHNN, SYGVQD (reference sequence). This CDR3 has 15 amino acids.

The chain is built from TRBV18 and TRBJ2-7, with 7 bases that match TRBD1. Germline V lookup: CDR1 KGHSH, CDR2 LQKENI. Trimming took 1 base from V and 0 from J; bases not matched to a gene: 9. CDR3 length: 17 amino acids. The CDR3 DNA is TGTGCCAGCTCACCACGTCCGAGAGGACAGGTCTCCTACGAGCAGTACTTC. Translating it yields CASSPRPRGQVSYEQYF.

V usage is TRBV12-3 or TRBV12-4 and J usage is TRBJ1-4, with D unclear. This CDR3 is built from 13 residues. V lost 5 bases and J 7 bases, leaving 11 bases between the germline ends. DNA for the CDR3: TGTGCCAGCAGTCTTCTACAGCCTGAAAAACTGTTTTTT. As protein: CASSLLQPEKLFF.

J is TRBJ2-3 and V is TRBV9; D might be TRBD1 (5 bases). CDR3 size: 14 residues. The ends were cut back, 3 bases at V and 4 bases at J, with 12 bases in the middle. Germline V CDR1 and CDR2: SGDLS, YYNGEE. The CDR3 loop reads CASSAVLGADTQYF. CDR3 DNA sequence: TGTGCCAGCAGCGCCGTCCTAGGGGCAGATACGCAGTATTTT.

This chain uses TRBV14 with TRBJ2-7; D call uncertain. The CDR3 contains 13 residues. CDR1 is SGHDN, CDR2 FVKESK, per germline. V was cut by 1 base and J by 7 bases, with 11 bases left in between. The CDR3 DNA follows: TGTGCCAGCAGCCAAGGCCTAGTTACTGAGCAGTACTTC. Amino acids: CASSQGLVTEQYF.

The V call is TRBV2, the J call TRBJ1-5; weak D call: TRBD1 (5 bases). This CDR3 is built from 15 residues. Trimming removed 0 bases at V and 7 bases at J, with 13 bases between. Germline loops: CDR1 SNHLY, CDR2 FYNNEI. DNA of the CDR3: TGTGCCAGCAGTGAAGCGCTTGGGGGTGGCCAGCCCCAGCATTTT. It codes for CASSEALGGGQPQHF.

This clone was counted once. This rearrangement joins TRBV9 to TRBJ1-1; 8 nucleotides align to TRBD1. CDR3 length equals 15 residues. The ends lost 0 bases at V and 1 base at J; junction bases unmatched: 2. Germline V gene data show CDR1 as SGDLS and CDR2 as YYNGEE. The CDR3 sequence: CASSVAGQGNTEAFF. The CDR3 DNA is TGTGCCAGCAGCGTAGCAGGACAGGGGAACACTGAAGCTTTCTTT.

This clone was found a few times. The chain carries TRBV2 and TRBJ1-5; D call uncertain. The ends were cut back, 4 bases at V and 2 bases at J, with 6 bases in the middle. The CDR3 has 13 amino acids. CDR1 is SNHLY and CDR2 is FYNNEI in the germline V gene. The CDR3 bases are TGTGCCAGCAGTGTGGGTGGCAATCAGCCCCAGCATTTT. Protein: CASSVGGNQPQHF.

The genes are TRBV19 and TRBJ2-1; D call uncertain. Germline lookup yields CDR1 LNHDA and CDR2 SQIVND (reference sequence). Trimming stripped 2 bases from V and 8 bases from J, with 4 bases between. The CDR3 is made up of 11 amino acids. CDR3 sequence (DNA): TGTGCCAGTAGTATATTCGATGAGCAGTTCTTC. It specifies CASSIFDEQFF.

This clone was detected a few times. This sequence joins TRBV28 and TRBJ2-7; 8 nucleotides agree with TRBD1. The CDR3 totals 15 residues. The V gene end was trimmed by 7 bases and the J gene end by 6 bases; junction bases not matched to a gene: 14. Germline V gives CDR1 MDHEN, CDR2 SYDVKM. This CDR3 reads CASKSPGQGYVEQYF. CDR3 DNA: TGTGCCAGCAAAAGCCCCGGACAGGGTTATGTCGAGCAGTACTTC.

The gene calls are TRBV28 and TRBJ2-7; TRBD2 aligns across 11 bases. Trimming took 7 bases from V and 0 from J; bases not matched to a gene: 14. Germline-derived CDR1 and CDR2 are MDHEN and SYDVKM. This CDR3 region has 18 residues. The CDR3 region has the DNA TGTGCCAGCACCTTTTGGGGCCCGACTAGCGGGAACTCCTACGAGCAGTACTTC. It yields the protein CASTFWGPTSGNSYEQYF.

The CDR3 bases are TGTGCCAGCAGCTCACTTACCCCTAACTATGGCTACACCTTC. Encoded protein: CASSSLTPNYGYTF. This chain connects TRBV6-5 to TRBJ1-2; no firm D call. The CDR3 contains 14 residues. Trimming removed 6 bases from V and 0 bases from J, with 11 bases in between. In germline, CDR1 is MNHEY, CDR2 SVGAGI.

J is TRBJ1-2 and V is TRBV2; perhaps TRBD1 as D (5 bases). The germline V gene has CDR1 SNHLY and CDR2 FYNNEI. The CDR3 covers 13 residues. The V end lost 4 bases, the J end lost 3 bases, and 9 bases lay between the germline ends. The CDR3 DNA reads TGTGCCAGCAGTGGAAGGGACCACTATGGCTACACCTTC. Its translation is CASSGRDHYGYTF.

This rearrangement joins TRBV7-2 to TRBJ1-5, with D possibly TRBD1 on 5 matching bases. Between the trimmed V and J ends, which lost 2 bases and 4 bases, there was a span of 12 bases. Germline lookup yields CDR1 SGHTA and CDR2 FQGNSA. This CDR3 is 15 amino acids long. In nucleotides, the CDR3 is TGTGCCAGCAGCTTAAACGGGCAGGGAAATCAGCCCCAGCATTTT. As protein: CASSLNGQGNQPQHF.

The V gene is TRBV7-2, the J gene TRBJ1-5; D unresolved. Trimming stripped 1 base from V and 2 bases from J, with 6 bases between. The CDR3 is made up of 14 amino acids. The V gene's germline CDR1 is SGHTA and CDR2 FQGNSA. The CDR3 DNA reads as TGTGCCAGCAGCTTAGATCGGGGCAATCAGCCCCAGCATTTT. It codes for CASSLDRGNQPQHF.

In this sample, this clone turned up once. This chain connects TRBV3-1 (or the pseudogene TRBV3-2) to TRBJ2-7, with a weak D call TRBD2 (7 bases). V dropped 1 base and J dropped 3 bases, with 13 bases sitting between them. From germline, CDR1 is LGHDT and CDR2 YNNKEL (reference sequence). The CDR3 contains 15 residues. The CDR3, as DNA: TGTGCCAGCAGCCAAGTTTGGGGGGGCCTCTACGAGCAGTACTTC. Protein sequence: CASSQVWGGLYEQYF.

This clone was found once. Different DNA sequences within this sample yield the same CDR3. The rearrangement links TRBV28 to TRBJ1-4; 8 bases are a match to TRBD1. The CDR3 sequence is 16 residues long. Germline CDR1 reads MDHEN; CDR2 reads SYDVKM. J lost 2 bases, V lost 2 bases, and 4 bases had no gene match. CDR3: CASSLPQGGTNEKLFF. CDR3 DNA: TGTGCCAGCAGTTTACCACAGGGGGGTACTAATGAAAAACTGTTTTTT.

The chain employs TRBV5-6 and TRBJ2-2; 9 bases match TRBD2. The length of the CDR3 is 18 residues. Germline-derived CDR1 and CDR2 are SGHDT and YYEEEE. The V and J ends lost 4 bases and 5 bases, in that order; junction bases with no gene match: 15. The CDR3 coding sequence is TGTGCCAGCAGCCTTCGCGGGGGAGCGGGAGGACGGACCGGGGAGCTGTTTTTT. Translation: CASSLRGGAGGRTGELFF. The complete variable domain, with remaining parts taken from reference TRBV5-6 and TRBJ2-2, reads DAGVTQSPTHLIKTRGQQVTLRCSPKSGHDTVSWYQQALGQGPQFIFQYYEEEERQRGNFPDRFSGHQFPNYSSELNVNALLLGDSALYLCASSLRGGAGGRTGELFFGEGSRLTVL.

This chain links TRBV10-3 with TRBJ2-1; TRBD2 aligns across 10 bases. CDR1 is ENHRY, CDR2 SYGVKD, per germline. V dropped 4 bases and J dropped 4; count of bases not matched to a gene: 7. The CDR3 sequence is 16 residues long. This CDR3 is CAISASGGAPYNEQFF. The CDR3 coding sequence is TGTGCCATCAGTGCCAGCGGGGGGGCCCCATACAATGAGCAGTTCTTC.

The chain links TRBV5-4 to TRBJ2-7, with D maybe TRBD2 (6 bases). This CDR3 contains 12 residues. Germline V CDR1 and CDR2: SGHNT, YYREEE (reference sequence). Trimming took off 1 base at V and 5 bases at J, with 7 bases between the two ends. For the CDR3, the DNA is TGTGCCAGCAGCTTGTGGGGGGACGAGCAGTACTTC. Its protein product is CASSLWGDEQYF.

The chain couples TRBV10-3 to TRBJ2-5; 9 bases fit TRBD1. After removal of 6 bases from V and 3 bases from J, the junction contained 11 bases not matched to a gene. Per germline, CDR1 ENHRY and CDR2 SYGVKD. This CDR3 has 16 residues. The CDR3 is CAIRSDRGGSEETQYF. Written as DNA, the CDR3 is TGTGCCATCAGGTCGGACAGGGGAGGGTCTGAAGAGACCCAGTACTTC.

This chain links TRBV5-1 with TRBJ2-1, with 7 bases aligning to TRBD1. The CDR3 consists of 15 residues. Germline V lookup: CDR1 SGHRS, CDR2 YFSETQ. V shed 3 bases and J 0 bases; nucleotides not matched to a gene: 3. As DNA, the CDR3 is TGCGCCAGCAGCTCGAGACAGGGCTCCTACAATGAGCAGTTCTTC. It translates to CASSSRQGSYNEQFF.

V and J are TRBV18 and TRBJ1-3; unclear D gene. V lost 6 bases, J lost 0 bases, and 3 bases lay in between. Looked up from germline, CDR1 is KGHSH and CDR2 is LQKENI. This CDR3 has 12 residues. The CDR3 DNA follows: TGTGCCAGCTCCCGCTCTGGAAACACCATATATTTT. Translating it yields CASSRSGNTIYF.

J is TRBJ1-5 and V is TRBV16; tentative D call: TRBD1 (5 bases). The CDR3 is made up of 14 amino acids. The V gene lost 2 bases and the J gene lost 3 bases, with 8 bases spanning the gap. Germline V gene sequence: CDR1 KGHSY, CDR2 FQNENV. CDR3 residues: CASSQARDNQPQHF. The CDR3 coding sequence is TGTGCCAGCAGCCAAGCCAGGGACAATCAGCCCCAGCATTTT.

This sequence joins TRBV14 and TRBJ1-2, with a tentative D call TRBD1 (6 bases). The CDR3 loop spans 12 amino acids. Germline V gene lookup returns CDR1 SGHDN and CDR2 FVKESK. Trimming took 4 bases from V and 8 from J, leaving 11 bases between them. As DNA, the CDR3 is TGTGCCAGCAGCCCAAACAGGGAGGGCTACACCTTC. Translating gives CASSPNREGYTF.